This T cell receptor (beta chain) was sequenced in a study of blood T cells in healthy people across ages. Study results and caveats: Naive T cell percentage by flow cytometry tracked strongly with beta diversity. Conclusively comparing naive with antigen-experienced cells was impossible with unsorted PBMCs. There was no known CMV status for donors, so expanded clonotype changes were possibly confounded.

Then a second PCR, running roughly 6 to 12 cycles, was carried out with a sample-barcoded 5' primer and a J-beta primer mix. Every sample produced at least 3 million CDR3-containing paired-end reads. TCRdb reprocessed the 5' RACE reads via MiXCR and lists one record per CDR3 protein. The sample yields around 1,500,000 distinct CDR3 sequences, roughly 27% seen once. Concerning this clonotype itself: Its antigen is not known.

Sequenced sample: blood. The receptor comes from a woman aged 25 to 39 in good health.

CDR3 nucleotides: TGTGCCAGCAGCTTAGAGCCGGGAGGCCCCTACGAGCAGTACTTC. The encoded protein is CASSLEPGGPYEQYF. The chain uses TRBV7-2 and TRBJ2-7; TRBD2 agrees at 7 bases. Trimming at V came to 1 base and at J to 2 bases, leaving 5 bases not matched to a gene. CDR3 size: 15 residues. Germline CDR1 and CDR2: SGHTA and FQGNSA.